This T cell receptor beta chain was sequenced during a study of blood T cell repertoires in COVID-19. Study context: The United States, Italy and Spain provided the acute and convalescent COVID-19 samples. PBMCs, B-cell-depleted T cells, or T cells provided the cDNA or gDNA that made up the material.

In the authors' methods: Estimates of nucleated cell counts were drawn from the amplification of reference gene primers. Repertoires were generated with immunoSEQ multiplex PCR, while TCRdb's copy carries only in-frame clones and drops some. V, J and clone size derive from that table, while D and trimming were established from the DNA sequence. The profile shows approximately 180,000 clones, over 75% of them singletons. This CDR3 spans 15 amino acids. J gave up 2 bases and V 5 bases, and 9 bases lay outside the gene matches. Looked up from germline, CDR1 is LNHDA and CDR2 is SQIVND (reference sequence).

What was sequenced was peripheral blood. The V and J genes are TRBV19 and TRBJ2-7; 7 bases match TRBD2. The source of this sequence is a man in his fifties with acute or convalescent COVID-19. The CDR3 protein is CASSLKRGTTYEQYF. CDR3 bases: TGTGCCAGTAGTTTAAAGCGGGGAACAACCTACGAGCAGTACTTC.